The entry that follows covers one T cell receptor beta chain sequence. The data were obtained in a study of blood T cell repertoires in COVID-19. Study at large: From T cells, B-cell-depleted T cells, or PBMCs came the material, which was cDNA or gDNA.

Here immunoSEQ multiplex PCR was the method, and the copy in TCRdb shows in-frame clones only, minus some. Here the sample spans 150,000 to 200,000 clones, around 80% being singletons. Those enrolled in Seattle joined during active infection and were followed longitudinally afterward. Germline V lookup: CDR1 MNHNY, CDR2 SVGAGI (reference sequence). This CDR3 is 14 amino acids long. Losses at the gene ends were 6 bases for V and 2 bases for J; bases not matched to a gene: 6. Material: peripheral blood. The chain recombines TRBV6-6 with TRBJ2-7; 8 bases align to TRBD1. This TCR was sampled from a woman aged 40 to 50 with COVID-19, enrolled during active disease. CDR3 in amino acids: CASRAGTGTYEQYF. The CDR3, as DNA: TGTGCCAGCAGAGCCGGGACAGGAACCTACGAGCAGTACTTC.